The 4 T cell receptor beta chains reported below all come from one sample, sequenced in a study of long-term antiretroviral therapy in people with HIV. The assay used was immunoSEQ (version v3.0), run at survey level. Assay: immunoSEQ multiplex PCR; the TCRdb copy retains only in-frame clones and omits some. In the table there are tens of thousands of clones, approximately 80% of which are singletons. Sequenced material: unsorted PBMCs, taken 0.5 years before starting antiretroviral therapy. All receptors derive from a middle-aged man with HIV.

On this clone itself: Other nucleotide sequences in the sample specify the same CDR3. The chain couples TRBV7-6 to TRBJ2-1; 10 bases are a match to TRBD2. The CDR3 has 15 residues. Germline V gene sequence: CDR1 SGHVS, CDR2 FNYEAQ. With V trimmed by 4 bases and J by 7 bases, 7 bases remained unmatched. The CDR3, as DNA: TGTGCCAGCAGCTCCCAGCGGGGGGGCTATAATGAGCAGTTCTTC. Its protein product is CASSSQRGGYNEQFF.

The V and J genes are TRBV19 and TRBJ1-5; 8 bases are a match to TRBD1. The J segment lost 4 bases and the V segment lost 5 bases, leaving 4 bases of the junction unmatched. This CDR3 region has 14 residues. Germline CDR1 and CDR2: LNHDA and SQIVND (reference sequence). CDR3 region: CASSYQGANQPQHF. CDR3 in DNA: TGTGCCAGTAGTTATCAGGGGGCTAATCAGCCCCAGCATTTT.

The V call is TRBV7-2, the J call TRBJ2-2; a weak D match, TRBD2 (5 bases). This CDR3 region has 14 residues. Germline CDR1 and CDR2: SGHTA and FQGNSA. Trimming removed 1 base from V and 5 bases from J, with 8 bases in between. The CDR3 DNA sequence: TGTGCCAGCAGCTTAGTTGGCGGGACCGGGGAGCTGTTTTTT. Protein sequence: CASSLVGGTGELFF.

The chain links TRBV11-2 to TRBJ2-2; D is ambiguous. Germline CDR1 reads SGHAT; CDR2 reads FQNNGV. The V and J ends lost 3 bases and 2 bases respectively, with 22 bases between them. This CDR3 has 19 residues. CDR3 protein: CASSLSIGPKTSNTGELFF. CDR3 coding DNA: TGTGCCAGCAGCTTGAGCATAGGGCCAAAAACTTCTAACACCGGGGAGCTGTTTTTT. The whole variable domain, remainder taken from reference TRBV11-2 and TRBJ2-2, is EAGVAQSPRYKIIEKRQSVAFWCNPISGHATLYWYQQILGQGPKLLIQFQNNGVVDDSQLPKDRFSAERLKGVDSTLKIQPAKLEDSAVYLCASSLSIGPKTSNTGELFFGEGSRLTVL.